This entry lists 25 T cell receptor beta chains sequenced from one sample in a study of spatial heterogeneity in lung cancer. Points from the study as a whole: For expanded intratumoral alpha and beta TCRs, counts tracked tumor mutation counts.

TCRdb re-called the 5' RACE reads through MiXCR, storing one row per CDR3 protein. The table shows about 5,100 distinct CDR3 sequences, with roughly 6.5% occurring only once. Time point in this sample: sample taken at primary tumor resection. The antigens these receptors bind are not known. The material sequenced was lung tumor tissue, taken at surgery. These receptors were obtained from a female donor with early-stage non-small cell lung cancer.

This clonotype occurred many times. Being off target in a library aimed at alpha chains, this beta chain has a size of little meaning. The chain has TRBV28 and TRBJ1-5, with 9 bases aligning to TRBD1. From germline, CDR1 is MDHEN and CDR2 SYDVKM. Trimming cost V 6 bases and J 3 bases; bases outside gene matches: 12. This CDR3 is built from 17 residues. The CDR3 sequence is CASRVWRGTGTNQPQHF. Here the CDR3 DNA reads TGTGCCAGCAGAGTTTGGAGGGGGACAGGGACCAATCAGCCCCAGCATTTT.

This clonotype was picked up a small number of times. As an off-target read in a library built for alpha chains, this beta chain has a frequency of little significance. The gene calls are TRBV2 and TRBJ2-1; no definite D call. The germline V gene encodes CDR1 SNHLY and CDR2 FYNNEI. V was trimmed by 7 bases and J by 7 bases, leaving 11 bases between them. The CDR3 is made up of 12 amino acids. Here the CDR3 reads CASILSPNEQFF. The CDR3 bases are TGTGCCAGCATACTCTCCCCAAATGAGCAGTTCTTC.

In its sample, this clonotype ranks as medium-sized (0.01 to 0.1%). Little can be read into the size of this beta chain, an off-target read in a library designed for alpha chains. The chain uses TRBV20-1 and TRBJ2-3; the D gene is possibly TRBD2 (6 bases). Germline values: CDR1 DFQATT, CDR2 SNEGSKA (reference sequence). The CDR3 covers 14 residues. Between the trimmed V and J ends, which lost 3 bases and 3 bases, there was a span of 13 bases. Here the CDR3 reads CSASDSGLTDTQYF. CDR3 bases: TGCAGTGCTAGCGACAGCGGGTTGACAGATACGCAGTATTTT.

This clonotype was picked up many times. A library prepared for alpha chains yielded this beta chain as an off-target read; its size is of little meaning. The rearrangement links TRBV27 to TRBJ1-1; 8 nucleotides line up with TRBD1. CDR1 is MNHEY, CDR2 SMNVEV, per germline (reference sequence). CDR3 length: 15 residues. Unmatched junction bases numbered 5, after V lost 3 bases and J lost 2 bases. The CDR3, as DNA: TGTGCCAGCAGTTTCCGGGCAGGGGGCAACACTGAAGCTTTCTTT. Protein: CASSFRAGGNTEAFF.

Many counts were recorded for this clonotype. Since the library was made to target alpha chains, this beta chain is a stray read and its abundance is not meaningful. This sequence joins TRBV20-1 and TRBJ2-7; 10 nucleotides align to TRBD2. The germline CDR1 and CDR2 sequences are DFQATT and SNEGSKA (reference sequence). This CDR3 is 17 amino acids long. V shed 1 base, J shed 2 bases, and the junction held 11 bases outside the gene matches. The CDR3 DNA follows: TGCAGTGCTAGAGGCAGGGGCGCTAGCGGGAGCGCCTACGAGCAGTACTTC. Translating it yields CSARGRGASGSAYEQYF.

About this clonotype itself: This beta chain turned up in a library designed for alpha chains; as an off-target read, its abundance says little. V and J are TRBV28 and TRBJ1-5; weak D call: TRBD1 (6 bases). Germline CDR1 is MDHEN and CDR2 is SYDVKM. The V end lost 11 bases, the J end lost 6 bases, and 14 bases lay between the germline ends. The CDR3 contains 12 residues. Here the CDR3 DNA reads TGTGCCGCTACAGGGTTGGGTCAGCCCCAGCATTTT. Amino acids: CAATGLGQPQHF.

By share of the sample, this clonotype is medium-sized. This beta chain is an off-target read within a library intended for alpha chains, so its frequency means little. This CDR3 reads CASSAGVTWDSNQPQHF. In nucleotides, the CDR3 is TGTGCCAGCAGCGCGGGCGTTACCTGGGATAGCAATCAGCCCCAGCATTTT. The chain has TRBV5-5 and TRBJ1-5; D remains ambiguous. The length of the CDR3 is 17 residues. V lost 4 bases to trimming and J lost 0 bases, with 17 bases between them. Germline CDR1 SGHKS, CDR2 YYEKEE (reference sequence).

In its sample, this clonotype was seen many times. In a library made to pick up alpha chains, this beta chain is a stray read with a size that means little. V is TRBV7-2 and J is TRBJ2-2, with unresolved D. The ends were cut back, 3 bases at V and 0 bases at J, with 23 bases in the middle. Germline V CDR1 and CDR2: SGHTA, FQGNSA. The CDR3 runs 20 residues. For the CDR3, the DNA is TGTGCCAGCAGCTTCGGGCCCACAGAAAATTGGTTCGCGAACACCGGGGAGCTGTTTTTT. Amino acid sequence: CASSFGPTENWFANTGELFF.

This clonotype was observed at least ten times. This beta chain is a stray read from a library made for alpha chains; its abundance is not meaningful. V and J are TRBV10-2 and TRBJ2-5; D gene uncertain. V was trimmed by 3 bases and J by 5 bases, leaving 7 bases between them. Germline CDR1 reads WSHSY; CDR2 reads SAAADI. The CDR3 covers 12 residues. DNA of the CDR3: TGCGCCAGCAGTGATACGTGGGAGACCCAGTACTTC. It codes for CASSDTWETQYF.

This clonotype is classed as medium-sized. Because this beta chain is a stray read in a library intended to capture alpha chains, its abundance should not be given much weight. V gene TRBV7-3 combines with J gene TRBJ2-1; 8 bases align to TRBD2. V was pared by 6 bases and J by 6 bases, with 10 bases of the junction left unmatched. The CDR3 is 15 residues long. Germline V gene lookup returns CDR1 SGHTA and CDR2 FQGTGA. This chain's CDR3 is CASRLSGGAFNEQFF. In nucleotides, the CDR3 is TGTGCCAGCAGACTCAGCGGGGGCGCCTTCAATGAGCAGTTCTTC.

By share, this clonotype counts as medium-sized. This beta chain came through as a stray read in a library set up for alpha chains, and its size says little. V is TRBV2 and J is TRBJ2-7; 10 bases agree with TRBD2. Germline CDR1 is SNHLY and CDR2 is FYNNEI. The CDR3 has 14 amino acids. After removal of 6 bases from V and 3 bases from J, the junction contained 5 bases not matched to a gene. The CDR3 loop reads CASRLAGRHYEQYV. The CDR3 coding sequence is TGTGCCAGCAGACTAGCGGGGAGGCACTACGAGCAGTACGTC.

This clonotype is labeled as medium-sized. This beta chain appears as a stray read in a library generated for alpha chains; its size is not informative. The chain is built from TRBV24-1 and TRBJ1-2; D gene ambiguous. The CDR3 has 13 amino acids. Germline CDR1 and CDR2: KGHDR and SFDVKD. Trimming shortened V by 6 bases and J by 8 bases, and 15 bases separated the two germline ends. The CDR3 here is CATSLSQREGYTF. For the CDR3, the DNA is TGTGCCACCAGTCTATCACAACGGGAAGGCTACACCTTC.

Within the sample, this clonotype is medium-sized. For a library built for alpha chains, this beta chain is a stray read; little rests on its size. V is TRBV12-3 or TRBV12-4 and J is TRBJ1-1; 7 bases match TRBD1. The CDR3 consists of 13 residues. The ends lost 4 bases at V and 7 bases at J; junction bases unmatched: 6. The CDR3 sequence: CASSSTRGGEAFF. The CDR3 region has the DNA TGTGCCAGCAGTTCGACCAGGGGGGGTGAAGCTTTCTTT.

This clonotype was recorded at least ten times. Being off target in a library aimed at alpha chains, this beta chain has a size of little meaning. The chain joins TRBV7-8 to TRBJ2-7, with D possibly TRBD2 on 6 matching bases. The CDR3 covers 14 residues. CDR1 is SGHVS and CDR2 is FQNEAQ in the germline V gene. Trimming removed 3 bases at V and 1 base at J, with 10 bases between. This CDR3 is CASSLLAQSYEQYF. CDR3 DNA: TGTGCCAGCAGCTTGCTAGCGCAATCCTACGAGCAGTACTTC.

Within the sample, this clonotype is medium-sized. A library prepared for alpha chains yielded this beta chain as an off-target read; its size is of little meaning. This sequence joins TRBV27 and TRBJ2-6; D ambiguous. The CDR3 has 15 residues. CDR1 MNHEY and CDR2 SMNVEV come from the germline V gene (reference sequence). The V end was cut by 4 bases, the J end by 3 bases, with 10 bases between. The CDR3 loop is CASSSDTYGANVLTF. The CDR3 bases are TGTGCCAGCAGTTCCGACACCTATGGGGCCAACGTCCTGACTTTC.

This clonotype was seen repeatedly, ten times or more. The library was built for alpha chains, so this beta chain is an off-target read and its size means little. The gene calls are TRBV20-1 and TRBJ1-2, with D unresolved. The CDR3 contains 12 residues. Germline CDR1 DFQATT, CDR2 SNEGSKA (reference sequence). Trimming took off 2 bases at V and 7 bases at J, with 11 bases between the two ends. The CDR3 loop is CSARWTVLGYTF. The DNA of the CDR3 is TGCAGTGCTAGATGGACGGTTCTTGGCTACACCTTC.

This clonotype was counted many times. This beta chain turned up in a library designed for alpha chains; as an off-target read, its abundance says little. This rearrangement joins TRBV19 to TRBJ1-5, with D unclear. Germline-derived CDR1 and CDR2 are LNHDA and SQIVND (reference sequence). This CDR3 contains 15 residues. With 3 bases removed from V and 4 bases from J, the gap between germline ends came to 13 bases. CDR3 DNA: TGTGCCAGTAGTATCCCCTCACAGTTAAATCAGCCCCAGCATTTT. It encodes CASSIPSQLNQPQHF. Based on the CDR3 plus reference TRBV19 and TRBJ1-5, the full variable domain is DGGITQSPKYLFRKEGQNVTLSCEQNLNHDAMYWYRQDPGQGLRLIYYSQIVNDFQKGDIAEGYSVSREKKESFPLTVTSAQKNPTAFYLCASSIPSQLNQPQHFGDGTRLSIL.

This clonotype was seen at least ten times. Because this beta chain is a stray read in a library intended to capture alpha chains, its abundance should not be given much weight. The J gene is TRBJ1-6, the V gene TRBV4-1; 8 positions match TRBD1. In germline, CDR1 is MGHRA, CDR2 YSYEKL. This CDR3 contains 15 residues. J gave up 8 bases and V 3 bases, and 6 bases lay outside the gene matches. The DNA of the CDR3 is TGCGCCAGCAGCCATGCGGACAGGGTCGATTCACCCCTCCACTTT. Translation: CASSHADRVDSPLHF.

This clonotype is judged medium-sized. This beta chain turned up in a library designed for alpha chains; as an off-target read, its abundance says little. This chain connects TRBV7-7 to TRBJ2-3, with D possibly matching TRBD2 (5 bases). This CDR3 has 14 amino acids. CDR1 is SSHAT and CDR2 is FNYEAQ in the germline V gene (reference sequence). V was clipped by 1 base and J by 2 bases, with 7 bases between them. In DNA form, the CDR3 reads TGTGCCAGCAGCTTAGGAGCGGCCACAGATACGCAGTATTTT. Residues: CASSLGAATDTQYF.

This clonotype has just a few counts. This beta chain is a stray sequence in a library constructed for alpha chains; its clone size is not meaningful. V gene TRBV5-6 combines with J gene TRBJ2-2, with D unclear. Germline V CDR1 and CDR2: SGHDT, YYEEEE. The CDR3 spans 14 residues. V lost 0 bases and J 4 bases, leaving 7 bases between the germline ends. This CDR3 reads CASSLVTATGELFF. The CDR3 DNA reads as TGTGCCAGCAGCTTGGTGACCGCCACCGGGGAGCTGTTTTTT.

This clonotype appeared many times. This beta chain is an unintended read in a library built for alpha chains; its size means little. The chain uses TRBV9 and TRBJ1-3; TRBD1 matches at 7 bases. V shed 4 bases and J 4 bases; nucleotides not matched to a gene: 5. There are 14 residues in the CDR3. Germline CDR1 SGDLS, CDR2 YYNGEE. CDR3 coding DNA: TGTGCCAGCAGCCAGGGGGAACGGGGAAACACCATATATTTT. Protein sequence: CASSQGERGNTIYF.

This clonotype has a count of ten or more. With the library built for alpha chains, this beta chain is off target and its frequency is not meaningful. V gene TRBV6-5 combines with J gene TRBJ2-5; 12 bases fit TRBD2. Germline CDR1 MNHEY, CDR2 SVGAGI. CDR3 length: 16 residues. V shed 4 bases and J 8 bases; nucleotides not matched to a gene: 11. The CDR3 DNA reads as TGTGCCAGCAGTTCCCTGAGCCTAGCGGGGGGGGGAACCCAGTACTTC. As protein: CASSSLSLAGGGTQYF.

This clonotype is labeled large. This beta chain was picked up by a library intended for alpha chains and is off target, so its count carries little meaning. The rearrangement uses TRBV7-2 and TRBJ1-4; maybe TRBD1 (6 bases). Between the trimmed V and J ends, which lost 2 bases and 4 bases, there was a span of 11 bases. The length of the CDR3 is 15 residues. The germline CDR1 and CDR2 sequences are SGHTA and FQGNSA. Written as DNA, the CDR3 is TGTGCCAGCAGCTTACCGGTAGGGGGTAATGAAAAACTGTTTTTT. Translation gives CASSLPVGGNEKLFF.

A word on this clonotype: The library was prepared for alpha chains; this beta chain is a stray read, so its frequency means little. This chain connects TRBV19 to TRBJ1-5; D uncertain. Deletions cut 0 bases from V and 3 bases from J, with 9 bases between. The CDR3 extends over 15 amino acids. Germline values: CDR1 LNHDA, CDR2 SQIVND (reference sequence). The CDR3 sequence: CASSIDRGFNQPQHF. The CDR3 nucleotides are TGTGCCAGTAGTATAGATCGAGGATTCAATCAGCCCCAGCATTTT.

This clonotype is categorized as large. This beta chain lies outside the target of a library built for alpha chains; its clone size means little. J is TRBJ2-1 and V is TRBV10-1, with 11 bases fitting TRBD2. CDR1 and CDR2 from the germline V gene are WNHNN and SYGVQD (reference sequence). The V and J ends lost 2 bases and 3 bases, in that order; junction bases with no gene match: 3. CDR3 length equals 16 residues. CDR3: CASSELAGGRYNEQFF. CDR3 nucleotide sequence: TGCGCCAGCAGTGAGCTAGCGGGAGGTCGCTACAATGAGCAGTTCTTC.